This T cell receptor (beta chain) stems from a study of T cells in Graves' hyperthyroidism and ophthalmopathy. Clinical symptoms, serum thyroxine and TRAb, thyroid ultrasound and orbital computed tomography were used for the diagnoses. The blood sample predates any ophthalmopathy symptoms, coming from first hyperthyroidism diagnosis. TCR beta CDR3 sequences were amplified from RNA transcripts. The HTBI primer set drove a first-round RT-PCR of the TCR CDR3. In TCRdb, the multiplex PCR reads were re-called with MiXCR into one record per CDR3 protein. The sample lists around 700,000 distinct CDR3 sequences, approximately 18% occurring once. Germline CDR1 is LGHDT and CDR2 is YNNKEL (reference sequence). V lost 6 bases and J lost 0, with 8 bases in between. CDR3 length: 13 residues.

The TCR was taken from a woman aged 50 to 60 with Graves' hyperthyroidism that later progressed to Graves' ophthalmopathy. This rearrangement joins TRBV3-1 to TRBJ1-1; no clear D. The sequencing input was blood. The CDR3 DNA is TGTGCCAGCAGTCGGAAGATGAACACTGAAGCTTTCTTT. It yields the protein CASSRKMNTEAFF.